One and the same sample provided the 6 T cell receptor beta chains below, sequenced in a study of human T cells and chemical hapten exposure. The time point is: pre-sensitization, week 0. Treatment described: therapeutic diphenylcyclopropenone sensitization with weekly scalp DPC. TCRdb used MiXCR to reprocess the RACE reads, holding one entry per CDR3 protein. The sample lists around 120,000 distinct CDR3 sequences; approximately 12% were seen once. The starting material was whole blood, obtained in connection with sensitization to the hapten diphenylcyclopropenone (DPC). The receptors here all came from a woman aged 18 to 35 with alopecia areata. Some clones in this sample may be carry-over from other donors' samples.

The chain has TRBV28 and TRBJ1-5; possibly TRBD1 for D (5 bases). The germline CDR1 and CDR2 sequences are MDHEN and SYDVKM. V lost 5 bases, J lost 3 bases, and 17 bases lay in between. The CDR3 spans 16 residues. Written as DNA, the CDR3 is TGTGCCAGCAGTGTTAGATGGCAGGGCAACAATCAGCCCCAGCATTTT. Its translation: CASSVRWQGNNQPQHF.

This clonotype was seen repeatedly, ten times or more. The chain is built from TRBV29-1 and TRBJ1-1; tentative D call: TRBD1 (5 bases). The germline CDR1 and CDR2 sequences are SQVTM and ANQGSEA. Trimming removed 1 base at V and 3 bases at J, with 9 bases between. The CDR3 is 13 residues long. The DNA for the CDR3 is TGCAGCGTTGAAGTCCCGGGGGACACTGAAGCTTTCTTT. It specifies CSVEVPGDTEAFF.

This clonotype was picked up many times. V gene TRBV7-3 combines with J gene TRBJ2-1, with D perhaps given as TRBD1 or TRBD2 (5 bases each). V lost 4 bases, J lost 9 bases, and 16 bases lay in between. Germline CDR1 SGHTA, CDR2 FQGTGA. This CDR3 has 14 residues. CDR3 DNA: TGTGCCAGCAGCTCGGCCGGGGCTCGGGGTGAGCAGTTCTTC. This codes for CASSSAGARGEQFF.

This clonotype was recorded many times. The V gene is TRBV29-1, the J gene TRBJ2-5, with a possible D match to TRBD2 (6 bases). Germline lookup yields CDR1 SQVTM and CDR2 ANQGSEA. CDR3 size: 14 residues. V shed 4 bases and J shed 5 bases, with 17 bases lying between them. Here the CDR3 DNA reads TGCAGCGTTGCGGGGGATGTACTTATGGAGACCCAGTACTTC. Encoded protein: CSVAGDVLMETQYF. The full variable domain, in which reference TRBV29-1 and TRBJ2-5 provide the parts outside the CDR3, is SAVISQKPSRDICQRGTSLTIQCQVDSQVTMMFWYRQQPGQSLTLIATANQGSEATYESGFVIDKFPISRPNLTFSTLTVSNMSPEDSSIYLCSVAGDVLMETQYFGPGTRLLVL.

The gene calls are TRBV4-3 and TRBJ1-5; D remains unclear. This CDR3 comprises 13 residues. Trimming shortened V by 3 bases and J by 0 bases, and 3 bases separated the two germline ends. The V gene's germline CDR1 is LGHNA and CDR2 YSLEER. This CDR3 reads CASSQYSNQPQHF. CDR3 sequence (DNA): TGCGCCAGCAGCCAGTATAGCAATCAGCCCCAGCATTTT.

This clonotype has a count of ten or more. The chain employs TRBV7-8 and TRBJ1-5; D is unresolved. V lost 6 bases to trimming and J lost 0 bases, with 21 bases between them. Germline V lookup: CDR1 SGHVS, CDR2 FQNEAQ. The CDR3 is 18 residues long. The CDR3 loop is CASSPGVGRAGSNQPQHF. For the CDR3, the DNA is TGTGCCAGCAGTCCCGGGGTGGGTAGAGCCGGTAGCAATCAGCCCCAGCATTTT.